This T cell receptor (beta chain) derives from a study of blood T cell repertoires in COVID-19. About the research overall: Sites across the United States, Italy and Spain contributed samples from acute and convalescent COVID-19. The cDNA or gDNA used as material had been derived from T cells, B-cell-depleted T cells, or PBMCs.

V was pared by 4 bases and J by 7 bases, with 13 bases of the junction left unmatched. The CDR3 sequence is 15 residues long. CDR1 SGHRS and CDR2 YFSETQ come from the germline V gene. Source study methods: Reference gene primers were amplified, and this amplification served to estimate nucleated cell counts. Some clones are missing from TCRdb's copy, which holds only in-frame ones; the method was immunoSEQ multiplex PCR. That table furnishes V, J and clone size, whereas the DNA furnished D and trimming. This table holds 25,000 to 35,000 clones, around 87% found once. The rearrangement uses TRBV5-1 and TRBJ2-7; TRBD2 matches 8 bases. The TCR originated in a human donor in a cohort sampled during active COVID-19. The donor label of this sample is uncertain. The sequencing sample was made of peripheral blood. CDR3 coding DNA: TGCGCCAGCAGCGCCGGGGGAGCGGGAGAGAGAGAGCAGTACTTC. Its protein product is CASSAGGAGEREQYF.